Included here is one TCR beta chain sequence, with context. This sample was taken from a study of Tregs in tolerant kidney transplant recipients. Thawed PBMCs were FACS-sorted into unstimulated CD4+CD25+CD127- regulatory T cells, CD4+CD25- non-regulatory cells, CD4 and CD8 cells. Assay: immunoSEQ multiplex PCR; the TCRdb copy retains only in-frame clones and omits some. Of some 240,000 clones listed, about 86% are singletons. The receptor was derived from a human donor in good health. The sequenced sample consisted of CD4+ T cells from blood.

CDR3 nucleotides: TGCGCCAGCAGCTCCGGGGGGACCGGGGTTCAAGAGACCCAGTACTTC. Protein: CASSSGGTGVQETQYF. J is TRBJ2-5 and V is TRBV5-1; TRBD2 aligns across 7 bases. The CDR3 runs 16 residues. The germline CDR1 and CDR2 sequences are SGHRS and YFSETQ. After removal of 3 bases from V and 2 bases from J, the junction contained 10 bases not matched to a gene.